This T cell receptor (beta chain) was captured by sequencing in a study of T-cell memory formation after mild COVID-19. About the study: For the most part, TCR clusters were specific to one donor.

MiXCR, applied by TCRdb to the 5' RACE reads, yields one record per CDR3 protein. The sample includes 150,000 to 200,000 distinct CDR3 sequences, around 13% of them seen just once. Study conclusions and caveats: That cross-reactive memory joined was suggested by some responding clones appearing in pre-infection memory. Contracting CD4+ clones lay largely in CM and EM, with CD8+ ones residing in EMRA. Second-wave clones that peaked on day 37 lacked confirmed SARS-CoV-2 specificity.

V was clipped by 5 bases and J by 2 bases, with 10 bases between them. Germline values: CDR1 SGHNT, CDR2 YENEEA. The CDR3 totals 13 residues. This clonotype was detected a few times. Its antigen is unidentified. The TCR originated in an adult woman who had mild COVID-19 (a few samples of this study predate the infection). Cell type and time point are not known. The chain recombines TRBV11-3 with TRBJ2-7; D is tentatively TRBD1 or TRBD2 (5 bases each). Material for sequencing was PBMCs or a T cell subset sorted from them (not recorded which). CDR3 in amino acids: CASSLRDAYEQYF. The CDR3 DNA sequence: TGTGCCAGCAGCCTCCGGGACGCCTACGAGCAGTACTTC.